This T cell receptor beta chain emerged from a study of shared T cell receptors in the human thymus (dated by TCRdb to the early 2020s). Background for the entire study: The study examined how self-reactive, shared T-cell receptor alpha chains are generated in the human thymus.

Remarks on this clone: Its antigen target is currently unknown. No much larger clone exists at a distance of one base, and base qualities are not known.

Receptor libraries were prepared by the immunoSEQ multiplex PCR assay. TCRdb limited this immuneACCESS table to in-frame rearrangements with V and J called. A share of clones is missing; checked studies link under half to unresolved V genes, and the rest is unexplained. The sample yields about 610,000 clones; more than 75% were counted once. The ten largest clones represent about 0.01% of the sample. The CDR3 goes from the cysteine to the phenylalanine over 17 residues. Just the 51-base CDR3 DNA is kept, in frame starting at base 1. Taken from the germline V gene, the CDR1 and CDR2 loops are LGHNT and FRNRAP. Germline trimming amounts to 2 bases on V and 5 bases on J, with 12 as the count of junction bases outside the gene matches. In addition, the sample was reused for a study of human thymus T cells. From the second report: The donors were immunologically healthy infants in Finland who had open corrective cardiac surgery for congenital heart defects. The thymus tissue came from surgical resects taken out during corrective cardiac surgery. Biased V and J gene segment usage appeared to be present in both thymic and peripheral blood repertoires. According to the related research, thymic TCR repertoires were highly overlapping among unrelated individuals. TCR alpha and beta repertoires from about 8 infant thymus samples and a few related peripheral blood samples were characterized in the study. The infant donors were about 7 to 250 days old, and the cohort included several males and a couple of females. Thymocytes were released mechanically from tissue and stored at -70 °C as pellets of 10-30 million cells. A QIAsymphony instrument was used to extract genomic DNA from frozen cell pellets. The immunoSEQ multiplex PCR assay was used to amplify the TCRB and TCRAD loci from a standardized quantity of quality-controlled genomic DNA. Amplicons spanned the V(D)J region at a length sufficient to cover the CDR3 and identify V and J genes. The amplicons were sequenced on an Illumina platform via the commercial immunoSEQ service. Primer bias and sequencing errors were corrected as previously described, and TCRAD and TCRB definitions were based on the IMGT database. immunoSEQ Analyzer 3.0 and VDJTools were used for repertoire analysis, which covered basic statistics, V/J segment usage, diversity estimates, rarefaction and pairwise overlap. Diversity was estimated using the Chao1, ChaoE, Efron-Thisted, Shannon and inverse Simpson indices, and was also estimated on datasets down-sampled to the size of the smallest sample. Repertoire overlap was determined by strict matching of CDR3 nucleotide sequence, V gene and J gene, and Jaccard-based multidimensional scaling clustering was applied. On average, approximately 860,000 unique TCRB clonotypes were obtained from thymus samples, compared with about 84,000 from blood samples.

The V and J genes are TRBV12-5 and TRBJ1-2; the junction holds 9 bases that match TRBD1. Material: thymocytes. The source of this sequence is a boy in the first two years of life with a congenital heart defect. Donor details come from another sample of the same person, matched by shared clones. Here the CDR3 is given as CASGLPPGDRALYGYTF. DNA sequence: TGTGCTAGTGGTTTGCCTCCCGGGGACAGGGCCCTGTATGGCTACACCTTC.